These 18 T cell receptor beta chains were all obtained from the same sample, sequenced in a study of T cells expressing NK-cell markers. No DNA is given; TCRdb re-called the 5' RACE reads and lists each CDR3 protein once. This table holds roughly 160,000 distinct CDR3 sequences. Material for sequencing was blood T cells: a sorted CD56 or NKG2C T cell subset, CD4+ or CD8+ T cells, or bulk PBMC T cells (not recorded which). These receptor sequences come from a woman between 18 and 69 years old in good health.

V usage is TRBV4-1 and J usage is TRBJ2-5. CDR3 length equals 14 residues. Germline V CDR1 and CDR2: MGHRA, YSYEKL. The CDR3 here is CASSQAGMEETQYF.

The chain links TRBV5-1 to TRBJ2-3; there is no DNA to check the TCRdb D call of TRBD2. The CDR3 totals 17 residues. The germline gives CDR1 SGHRS, CDR2 YFSETQ. The CDR3 protein is CASKRDGLAAITDTQYF.

The rearrangement joins TRBV7-2 to TRBJ2-7; TCRdb's D gene call, TRBD1, goes unchecked for lack of DNA. In germline, CDR1 is SGHTA, CDR2 FQGNSA. The length of the CDR3 is 16 residues. The CDR3 reads CASSRGAGTGMYEQYF.

The chain uses TRBV7-2 and TRBJ2-1. CDR3 length: 15 amino acids. The germline CDR1 and CDR2 sequences are SGHTA and FQGNSA. The CDR3 spells CASSLSGSLYNEQFF.

The chain joins TRBV27 to TRBJ1-2. The CDR3 consists of 14 residues. Germline lookup yields CDR1 MNHEY and CDR2 SMNVEV (reference sequence). CDR3 loop: CASSLSSAPYGYTF.

The J gene is TRBJ2-6, the V gene TRBV28; TCRdb's D call of TRBD2 is untestable without DNA. The germline V gene encodes CDR1 MDHEN and CDR2 SYDVKM. The CDR3 contains 18 residues. The CDR3 spells CASSLPGLGVSGANVLTF.

The J gene is TRBJ2-1, the V gene TRBV5-5. The germline CDR1 and CDR2 sequences are SGHKS and YYEKEE (reference sequence). The length of the CDR3 is 15 residues. CDR3 in amino acids: CASSLLYSDFNEQFF.

The CDR3 loop reads CASSLTSAGGLHEQFF. The chain is built from TRBV7-3 and TRBJ2-1; the TCRdb call, TRBD2, lacks DNA for checking. Germline V CDR1 and CDR2: SGHTA, FQGTGA. The CDR3 covers 16 residues. Drawing the rest from reference TRBV7-3 and TRBJ2-1, the complete variable domain is GAGVSQTPSNKVTEKGKYVELRCDPISGHTALYWYRQSLGQGPEFLIYFQGTGAADDSGLPNDRFFAVRPEGSVSTLKIQRTERGDSAVYLCASSLTSAGGLHEQFFGPGTRLTVL.

The genes are TRBV10-3 and TRBJ2-7; with no DNA, the TCRdb D assignment of TRBD1 cannot be verified. The germline CDR1 and CDR2 sequences are ENHRY and SYGVKD. The CDR3 runs to 15 residues. The CDR3 protein is CAIKNPTGGFYEQYF.

The V gene is TRBV7-9, the J gene TRBJ2-1; TCRdb gives TRBD1 as the D gene, but with no DNA this cannot be confirmed. This CDR3 region has 14 residues. The germline V gene encodes CDR1 SEHNR and CDR2 FQNEAQ (reference sequence). CDR3: CASSQGTVYNEQFF.

The rearrangement joins TRBV20-1 to TRBJ1-6. This CDR3 is built from 17 residues. From germline, CDR1 is DFQATT and CDR2 SNEGSKA (reference sequence). The CDR3 loop is CSARDNFVSSYNSPLHF.

V and J are TRBV29-1 and TRBJ2-5. CDR3 size: 12 residues. Germline-derived CDR1 and CDR2 are SQVTM and ANQGSEA. CDR3: CSVTGYQETQYF.

The genes are TRBV5-1 and TRBJ2-7; checking the TCRdb D call of TRBD2 is not possible without DNA. Germline CDR1 reads SGHRS; CDR2 reads YFSETQ. This CDR3 is 13 amino acids long. CDR3 region: CASSTQREREQYF.

The chain is built from TRBV29-1 and TRBJ2-7; TCRdb picks TRBD1, but there is no DNA to check that call. Germline V CDR1 and CDR2: SQVTM, ANQGSEA. This CDR3 is built from 16 residues. CDR3 sequence: CSVEVLRGRSSYEQYF.

The chain joins TRBV6-1 to TRBJ2-7; the D call of TRBD1 rests on TCRdb alone, since no DNA is present to check it. This CDR3 has 13 amino acids. Per the germline V gene, CDR1 is MNHNS and CDR2 is SASEGT. The CDR3 sequence: CASTLQGSYEQYF.

The chain's CDR3 is CASSLPLAGGLDEQFF. The rearrangement links TRBV7-2 to TRBJ2-1; the TCRdb D gene call, TRBD2, has no DNA to confirm it. Per the germline V gene, CDR1 is SGHTA and CDR2 is FQGNSA. This CDR3 is built from 16 residues.

The rearrangement links TRBV9 to TRBJ2-7; TCRdb's D call of TRBD2 is untestable without DNA. The CDR3 length is 16 residues. Germline CDR1 reads SGDLS; CDR2 reads YYNGEE. Here the CDR3 reads CASSVVGGGAIHEQYF. The full variable domain, in which reference TRBV9 and TRBJ2-7 provide the parts outside the CDR3, is DSGVTQTPKHLITATGQRVTLRCSPRSGDLSVYWYQQSLDQGLQFLIQYYNGEERAKGNILERFSAQQFPDLHSELNLSSLELGDSALYFCASSVVGGGAIHEQYFGPGTRLTVT.

CDR3 protein: CASSLPSGGAPYNEQFF. The V and J genes are TRBV5-1 and TRBJ2-1; TCRdb's D call, TRBD2, is unchecked because there is no DNA. The CDR3 spans 17 residues. CDR1 is SGHRS, CDR2 YFSETQ, per germline.